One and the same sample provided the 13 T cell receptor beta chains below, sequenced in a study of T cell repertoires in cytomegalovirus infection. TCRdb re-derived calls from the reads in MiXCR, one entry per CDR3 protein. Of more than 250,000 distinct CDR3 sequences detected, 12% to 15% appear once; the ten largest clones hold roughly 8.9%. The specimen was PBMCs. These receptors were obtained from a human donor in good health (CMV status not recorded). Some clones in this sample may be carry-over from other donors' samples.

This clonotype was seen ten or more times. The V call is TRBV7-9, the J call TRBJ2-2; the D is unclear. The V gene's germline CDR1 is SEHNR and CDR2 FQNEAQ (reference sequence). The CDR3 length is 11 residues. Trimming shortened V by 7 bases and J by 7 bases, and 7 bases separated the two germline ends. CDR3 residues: CASTAGGELFF. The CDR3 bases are TGTGCCAGCACTGCAGGCGGGGAGCTGTTTTTT. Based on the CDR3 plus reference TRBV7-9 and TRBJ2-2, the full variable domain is DTGVSQNPRHKITKRGQNVTFRCDPISEHNRLYWYRQTLGQGPEFLTYFQNEAQLEKSRLLSDRFSAERPKGSFSTLEIQRTEQGDSAMYLCASTAGGELFFGEGSRLTVL.

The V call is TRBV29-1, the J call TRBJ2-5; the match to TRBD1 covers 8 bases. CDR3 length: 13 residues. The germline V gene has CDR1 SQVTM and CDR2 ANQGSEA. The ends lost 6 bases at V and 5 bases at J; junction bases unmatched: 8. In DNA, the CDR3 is TGCAGCGTAGGGACAGGTGATCGGGAGACCCAGTACTTC. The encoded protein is CSVGTGDRETQYF.

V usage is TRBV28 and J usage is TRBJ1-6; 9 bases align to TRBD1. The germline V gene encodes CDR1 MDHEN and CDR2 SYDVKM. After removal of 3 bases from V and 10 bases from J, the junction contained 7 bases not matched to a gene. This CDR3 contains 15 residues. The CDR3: CASSFLRDRVSPLHF. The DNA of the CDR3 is TGTGCCAGCAGTTTTCTTCGGGACAGGGTATCACCCCTCCACTTT. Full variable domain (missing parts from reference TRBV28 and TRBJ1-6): DVKVTQSSRYLVKRTGEKVFLECVQDMDHENMFWYRQDPGLGLRLIYFSYDVKMKEKGDIPEGYSVSREKKERFSLILESASTNQTSMYLCASSFLRDRVSPLHFGNGTRLTVT.

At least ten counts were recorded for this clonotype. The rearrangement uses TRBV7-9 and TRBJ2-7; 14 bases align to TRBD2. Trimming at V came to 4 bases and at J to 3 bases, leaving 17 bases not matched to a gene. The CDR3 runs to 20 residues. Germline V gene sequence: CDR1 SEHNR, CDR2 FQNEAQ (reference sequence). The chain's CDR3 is CASSSSRTSGRPLRGYEQYF. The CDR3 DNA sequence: TGTGCCAGCAGCTCTTCGAGGACTAGCGGGAGGCCTCTTCGCGGCTACGAGCAGTACTTC.

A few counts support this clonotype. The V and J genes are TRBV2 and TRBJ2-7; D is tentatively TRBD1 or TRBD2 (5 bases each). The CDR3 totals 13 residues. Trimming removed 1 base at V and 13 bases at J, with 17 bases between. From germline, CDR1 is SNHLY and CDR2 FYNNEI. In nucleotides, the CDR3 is TGTGCCAGCAGTGAAGAGAACGTAGGGGACGGTTACTTC. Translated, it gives CASSEENVGDGYF.

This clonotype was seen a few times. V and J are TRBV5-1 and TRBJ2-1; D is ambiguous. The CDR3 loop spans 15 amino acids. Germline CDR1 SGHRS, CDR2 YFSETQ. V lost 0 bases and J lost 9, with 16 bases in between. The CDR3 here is CASSLDPTRRTEQFF. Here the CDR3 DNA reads TGCGCCAGCAGCTTGGACCCAACGAGAAGGACTGAGCAGTTCTTC. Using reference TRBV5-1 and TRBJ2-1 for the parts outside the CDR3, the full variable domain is KAGVTQTPRYLIKTRGQQVTLSCSPISGHRSVSWYQQTPGQGLQFLFEYFSETQRNKGNFPGRFSGRQFSNSRSEMNVSTLELGDSALYLCASSLDPTRRTEQFFGPGTRLTVL.

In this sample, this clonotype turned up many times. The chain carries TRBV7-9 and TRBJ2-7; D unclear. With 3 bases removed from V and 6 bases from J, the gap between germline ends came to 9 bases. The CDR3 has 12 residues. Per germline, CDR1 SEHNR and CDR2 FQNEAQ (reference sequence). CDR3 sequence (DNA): TGTGCCAGCAGCTTCCTCGCAGCCGAGCAGTACTTC. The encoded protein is CASSFLAAEQYF.

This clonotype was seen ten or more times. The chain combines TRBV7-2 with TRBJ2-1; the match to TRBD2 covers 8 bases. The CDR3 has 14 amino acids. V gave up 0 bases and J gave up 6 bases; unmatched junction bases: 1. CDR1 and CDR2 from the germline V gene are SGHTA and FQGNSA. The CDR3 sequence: CASSLAAGANEQFF. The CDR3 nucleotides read TGTGCCAGCAGCTTAGCAGCGGGGGCCAATGAGCAGTTCTTC. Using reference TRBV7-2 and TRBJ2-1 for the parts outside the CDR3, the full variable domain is GAGVSQSPSNKVTEKGKDVELRCDPISGHTALYWYRQSLGQGLEFLIYFQGNSAPDKSGLPSDRFSAERTGGSVSTLTIQRTQQEDSAVYLCASSLAAGANEQFFGPGTRLTVL.

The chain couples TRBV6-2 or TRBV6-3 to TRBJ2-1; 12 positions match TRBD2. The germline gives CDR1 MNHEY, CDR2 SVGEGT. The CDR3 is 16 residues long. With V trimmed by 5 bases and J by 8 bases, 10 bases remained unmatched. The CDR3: CASSKRLAGDIDEQFF. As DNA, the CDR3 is TGTGCCAGCAGTAAAAGACTAGCGGGAGATATCGATGAGCAGTTCTTC.

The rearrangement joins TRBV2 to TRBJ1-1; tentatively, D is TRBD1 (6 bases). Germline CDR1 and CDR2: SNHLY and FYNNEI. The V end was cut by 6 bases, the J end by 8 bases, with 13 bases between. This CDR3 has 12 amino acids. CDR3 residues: CASRLDRFEAFF. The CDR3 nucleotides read TGTGCCAGCAGACTCGACAGGTTCGAAGCTTTCTTT. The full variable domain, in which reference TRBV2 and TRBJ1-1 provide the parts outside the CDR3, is EPEVTQTPSHQVTQMGQEVILRCVPISNHLYFYWYRQILGQKVEFLVSFYNNEISEKSEIFDDQFSVERPDGSNFTLKIRSTKLEDSAMYFCASRLDRFEAFFGQGTRLTVV.

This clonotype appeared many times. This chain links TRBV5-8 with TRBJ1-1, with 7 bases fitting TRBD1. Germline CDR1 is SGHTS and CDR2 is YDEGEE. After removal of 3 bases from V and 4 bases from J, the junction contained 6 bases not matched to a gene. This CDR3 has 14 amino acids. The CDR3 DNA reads TGTGCCAGCAGCTCACAGGGGAGGGGCACTGAAGCTTTCTTT. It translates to CASSSQGRGTEAFF.

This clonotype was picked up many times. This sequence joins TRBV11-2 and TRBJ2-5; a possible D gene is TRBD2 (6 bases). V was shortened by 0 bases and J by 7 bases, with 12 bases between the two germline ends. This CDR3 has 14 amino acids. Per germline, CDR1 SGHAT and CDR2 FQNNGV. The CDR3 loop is CASSLDPAAGTQYF. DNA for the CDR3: TGTGCCAGCAGCTTAGATCCGGCAGCGGGGACCCAGTACTTC.

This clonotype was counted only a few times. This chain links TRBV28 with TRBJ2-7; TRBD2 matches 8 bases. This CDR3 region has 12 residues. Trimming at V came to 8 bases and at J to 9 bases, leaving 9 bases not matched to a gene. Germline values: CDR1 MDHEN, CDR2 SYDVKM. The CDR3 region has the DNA TGTGCCAGCCTTAGCGGGACCTTGGGGCAGTACTTC. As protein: CASLSGTLGQYF.